This T cell receptor (beta chain) was documented in a study of blood T cell repertoires in COVID-19. Losses at the gene ends were 5 bases for V and 2 bases for J; bases not matched to a gene: 7. The germline V gene encodes CDR1 LGHNT and CDR2 FRNRAP. The CDR3 spans 17 residues. Study processing details: Nucleated cell number was recorded as an estimate derived from reference gene primer amplification. Using immunoSEQ multiplex PCR, the repertoire was profiled, and TCRdb retains in-frame clones only, with some absent. V and J calls plus clone size are reproduced from that table; the DNA served to infer D and trimming. The sample yields some 250,000 clones, 80% to 90% seen once.

V gene TRBV12-5 combines with J gene TRBJ2-7; 15 bases agree with TRBD2. The receptor was isolated from a man aged 40-55 years with active or convalescent COVID-19. Sequencing was done on a sample of peripheral blood. The chain's CDR3 is CASGPGTSGGLAYEQYF. The DNA of the CDR3 is TGTGCTAGTGGTCCCGGGACTAGCGGGGGGCTCGCCTACGAGCAGTACTTC.